This T cell receptor (beta chain) was captured by sequencing in a study of post-analysis software for immune sequencing data. Study-wide points: Relative to controls, patients with multiple sclerosis showed significantly lower normalized Chao1 diversity. Batch-mates among the samples co-clustered strongly by F measure. Included in a set of about five TRBV segments more frequent in patients than controls were TRBV5-6, TRBV5-1 and TRBV20-1.

Regarding this clonotype: What it binds is unknown.

The V end was cut by 4 bases, the J end by 5 bases, with 15 bases between. This CDR3 contains 14 residues. In germline, CDR1 is MNHEY, CDR2 SVGAGI. Unique molecular identifiers tagged the TCR beta cDNA libraries. TCRdb passed the PCR reads through MiXCR, listing each CDR3 protein once. The sample lists roughly 600,000 distinct CDR3 sequences; 44% were seen once. The source is a girl aged 10 to 17 with multiple sclerosis. Sequenced material: blood. This chain joins TRBV6-5 and TRBJ2-7, with a possible D match to TRBD1 (6 bases). The CDR3 region has the DNA TGTGCCAGCAGTTGCTCAGTCAGGGGTAACGAGCAGTACTTC. Its translation: CASSCSVRGNEQYF.